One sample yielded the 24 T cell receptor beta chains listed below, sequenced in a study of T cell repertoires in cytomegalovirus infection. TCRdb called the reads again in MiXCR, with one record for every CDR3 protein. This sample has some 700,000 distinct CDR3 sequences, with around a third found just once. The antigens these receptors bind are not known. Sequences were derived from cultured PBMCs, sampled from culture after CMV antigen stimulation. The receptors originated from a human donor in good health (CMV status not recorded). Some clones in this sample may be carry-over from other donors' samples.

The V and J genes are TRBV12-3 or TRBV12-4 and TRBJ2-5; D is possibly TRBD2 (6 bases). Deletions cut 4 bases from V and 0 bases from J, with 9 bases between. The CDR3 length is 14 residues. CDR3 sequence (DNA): TGTGCCAGCAGTTCTGGGACTCACCAAGAGACCCAGTACTTC. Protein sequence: CASSSGTHQETQYF.

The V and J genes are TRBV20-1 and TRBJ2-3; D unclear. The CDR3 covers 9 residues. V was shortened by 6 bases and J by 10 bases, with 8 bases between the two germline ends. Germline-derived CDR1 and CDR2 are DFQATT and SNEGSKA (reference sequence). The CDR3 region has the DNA TGCAGTGCCCCCGGCGCGCAGTATTTT. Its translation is CSAPGAQYF.

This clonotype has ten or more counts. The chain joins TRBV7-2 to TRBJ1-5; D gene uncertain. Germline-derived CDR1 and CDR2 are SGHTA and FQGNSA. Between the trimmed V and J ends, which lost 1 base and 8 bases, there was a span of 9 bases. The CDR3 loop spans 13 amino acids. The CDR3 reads CASSLVPQEPQHF. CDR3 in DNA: TGTGCCAGCAGCTTAGTCCCCCAGGAGCCCCAGCATTTT. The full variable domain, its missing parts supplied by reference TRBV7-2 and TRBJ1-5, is GAGVSQSPSNKVTEKGKDVELRCDPISGHTALYWYRQSLGQGLEFLIYFQGNSAPDKSGLPSDRFSAERTGGSVSTLTIQRTQQEDSAVYLCASSLVPQEPQHFGDGTRLSIL.

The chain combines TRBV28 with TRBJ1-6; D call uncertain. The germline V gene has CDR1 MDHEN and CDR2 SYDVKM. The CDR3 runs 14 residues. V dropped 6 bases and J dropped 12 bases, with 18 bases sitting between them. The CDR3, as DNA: TGTGCCAGCAGCACGGCGGGTTTACTCGGACCCCTCCACTTT. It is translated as CASSTAGLLGPLHF.

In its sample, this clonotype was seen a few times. The CDR3 DNA follows: TGTGCCAGCAATCCGGGACTAGCGGGCTCCTACAATGAGCAGTTCTTC. Translation: CASNPGLAGSYNEQFF. The gene calls are TRBV2 and TRBJ2-1, with 12 bases lining up with TRBD2. V gave up 7 bases and J gave up 0 bases; unmatched junction bases: 4. Germline V gives CDR1 SNHLY, CDR2 FYNNEI. This CDR3 is 16 amino acids long.

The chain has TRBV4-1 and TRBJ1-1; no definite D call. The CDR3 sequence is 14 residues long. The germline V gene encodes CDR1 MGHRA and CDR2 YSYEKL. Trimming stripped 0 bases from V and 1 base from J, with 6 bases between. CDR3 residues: CASSQEERNTEAFF. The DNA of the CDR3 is TGCGCCAGCAGCCAAGAGGAACGGAACACTGAAGCTTTCTTT.

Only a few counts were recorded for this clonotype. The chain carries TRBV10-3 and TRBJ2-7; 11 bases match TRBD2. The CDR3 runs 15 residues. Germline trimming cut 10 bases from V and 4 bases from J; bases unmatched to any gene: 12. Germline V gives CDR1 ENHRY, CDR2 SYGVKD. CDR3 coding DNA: TGTGCCACAAAGGGACTACTAGCGGGAGATTACGAGCAGTACTTC. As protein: CATKGLLAGDYEQYF.

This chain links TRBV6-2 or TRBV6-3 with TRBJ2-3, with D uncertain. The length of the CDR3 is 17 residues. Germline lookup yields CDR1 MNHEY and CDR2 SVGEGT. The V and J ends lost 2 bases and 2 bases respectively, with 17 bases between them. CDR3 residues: CASSYERTAHSTDTQYF. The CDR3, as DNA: TGTGCCAGCAGTTACGAGCGCACCGCGCACTCCACAGATACGCAGTATTTT.

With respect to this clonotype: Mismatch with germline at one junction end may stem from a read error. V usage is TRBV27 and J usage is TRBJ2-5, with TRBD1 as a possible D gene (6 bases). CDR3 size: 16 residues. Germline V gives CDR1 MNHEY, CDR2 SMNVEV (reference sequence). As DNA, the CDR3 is TGTGCCAGCAGTTTGGGTTTGGCCAGGGGACAAGATACCCAGTACTTC. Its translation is CASSLGLARGQDTQYF.

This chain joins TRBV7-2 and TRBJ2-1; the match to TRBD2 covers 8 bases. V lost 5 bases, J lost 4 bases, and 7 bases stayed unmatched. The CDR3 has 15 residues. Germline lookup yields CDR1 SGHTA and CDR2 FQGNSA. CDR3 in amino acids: CASSLSGIRYNEQFF. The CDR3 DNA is TGTGCCAGCAGCCTTAGCGGGATTAGGTACAATGAGCAGTTCTTC. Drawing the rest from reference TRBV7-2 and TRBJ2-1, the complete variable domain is GAGVSQSPSNKVTEKGKDVELRCDPISGHTALYWYRQSLGQGLEFLIYFQGNSAPDKSGLPSDRFSAERTGGSVSTLTIQRTQQEDSAVYLCASSLSGIRYNEQFFGPGTRLTVL.

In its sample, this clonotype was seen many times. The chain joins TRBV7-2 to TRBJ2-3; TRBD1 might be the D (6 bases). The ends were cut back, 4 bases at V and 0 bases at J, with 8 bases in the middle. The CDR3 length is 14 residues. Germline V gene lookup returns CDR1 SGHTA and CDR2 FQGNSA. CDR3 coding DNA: TGTGCCAGCAGCTCAGGACAGAGCACAGATACGCAGTATTTT. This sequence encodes CASSSGQSTDTQYF.

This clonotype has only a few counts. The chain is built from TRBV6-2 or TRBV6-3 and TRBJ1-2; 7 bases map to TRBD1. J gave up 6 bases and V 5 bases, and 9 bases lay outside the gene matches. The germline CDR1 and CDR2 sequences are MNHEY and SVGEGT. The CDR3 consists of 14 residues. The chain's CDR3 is CASSERGRSHGYTF. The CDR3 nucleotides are TGTGCCAGCAGTGAAAGGGGGCGAAGCCATGGCTACACCTTC.

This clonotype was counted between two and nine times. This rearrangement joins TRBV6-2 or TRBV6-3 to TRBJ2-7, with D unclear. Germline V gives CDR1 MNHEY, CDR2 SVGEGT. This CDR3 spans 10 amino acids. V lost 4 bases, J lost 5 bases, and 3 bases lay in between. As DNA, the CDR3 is TGTGCCAGCAGTTCAGACGAGCAGTACTTC. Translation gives CASSSDEQYF.

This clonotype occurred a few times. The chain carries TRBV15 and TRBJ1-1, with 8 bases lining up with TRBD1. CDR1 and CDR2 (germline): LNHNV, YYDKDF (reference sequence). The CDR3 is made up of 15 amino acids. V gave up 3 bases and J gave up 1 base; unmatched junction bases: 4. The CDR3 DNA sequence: TGTGCCACCAGCAGGGGACAGGAGCCGAACACTGAAGCTTTCTTT. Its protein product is CATSRGQEPNTEAFF.

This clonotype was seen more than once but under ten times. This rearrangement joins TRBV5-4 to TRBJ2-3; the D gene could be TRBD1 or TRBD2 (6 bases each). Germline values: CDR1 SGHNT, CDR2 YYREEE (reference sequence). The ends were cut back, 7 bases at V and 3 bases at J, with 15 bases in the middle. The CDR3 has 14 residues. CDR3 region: CASGLQGGTDTQYF. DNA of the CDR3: TGTGCCAGCGGGCTACAGGGAGGTACAGATACGCAGTATTTT.

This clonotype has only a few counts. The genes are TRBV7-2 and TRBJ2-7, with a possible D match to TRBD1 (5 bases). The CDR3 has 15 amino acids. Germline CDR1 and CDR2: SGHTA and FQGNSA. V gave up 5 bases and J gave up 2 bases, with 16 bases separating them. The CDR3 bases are TGTGCCAGCAGCAGGACCGTGGGGCGGACCTACGAGCAGTACTTC. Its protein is CASSRTVGRTYEQYF.

For the CDR3, the DNA is TGTGCCAGCAGTCCCCAGGGGAGGAAGAATGAAAAACTGTTTTTT. Protein: CASSPQGRKNEKLFF. V and J are TRBV12-3 or TRBV12-4 and TRBJ1-4; maybe TRBD1 (6 bases). This CDR3 has 15 amino acids. The V gene lost 5 bases and the J gene lost 5 bases, with 15 bases spanning the gap.

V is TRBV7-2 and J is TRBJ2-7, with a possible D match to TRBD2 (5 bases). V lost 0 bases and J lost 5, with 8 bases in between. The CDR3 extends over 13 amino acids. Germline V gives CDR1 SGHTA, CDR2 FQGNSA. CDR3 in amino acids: CASSLAGNNEQYF. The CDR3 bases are TGTGCCAGCAGCTTAGCCGGGAACAACGAGCAGTACTTC. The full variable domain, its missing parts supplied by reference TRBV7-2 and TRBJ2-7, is GAGVSQSPSNKVTEKGKDVELRCDPISGHTALYWYRQSLGQGLEFLIYFQGNSAPDKSGLPSDRFSAERTGGSVSTLTIQRTQQEDSAVYLCASSLAGNNEQYFGPGTRLTVT.

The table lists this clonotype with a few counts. The CDR3 here is CASSADRGRGTGELFF. The CDR3 region has the DNA TGTGCCAGCAGCGCGGACAGGGGGCGGGGGACCGGGGAGCTGTTTTTT. This sequence joins TRBV9 and TRBJ2-2; TRBD1 agrees at 11 bases. Germline V lookup: CDR1 SGDLS, CDR2 YYNGEE. V shed 3 bases and J 5 bases; nucleotides not matched to a gene: 6. This CDR3 comprises 16 residues.

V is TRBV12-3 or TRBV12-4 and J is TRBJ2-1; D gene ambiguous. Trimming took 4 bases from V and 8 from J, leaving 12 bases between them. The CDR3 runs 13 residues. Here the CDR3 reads CASSSADTYEQFF. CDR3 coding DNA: TGTGCCAGCAGTTCCGCCGACACCTATGAGCAGTTCTTC.

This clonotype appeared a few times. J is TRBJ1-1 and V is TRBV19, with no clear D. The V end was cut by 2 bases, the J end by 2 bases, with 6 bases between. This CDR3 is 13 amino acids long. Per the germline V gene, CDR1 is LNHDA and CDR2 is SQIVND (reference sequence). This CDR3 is CASSITDNTEAFF. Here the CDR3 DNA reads TGTGCCAGTAGTATAACGGATAACACTGAAGCTTTCTTT.

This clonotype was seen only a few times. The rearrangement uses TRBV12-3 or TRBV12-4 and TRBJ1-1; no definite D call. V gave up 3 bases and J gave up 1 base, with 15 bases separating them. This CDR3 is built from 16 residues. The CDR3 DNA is TGTGCCAGCAGTTTGGCTCCCACGTCAGCGAACACTGAAGCTTTCTTT. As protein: CASSLAPTSANTEAFF.

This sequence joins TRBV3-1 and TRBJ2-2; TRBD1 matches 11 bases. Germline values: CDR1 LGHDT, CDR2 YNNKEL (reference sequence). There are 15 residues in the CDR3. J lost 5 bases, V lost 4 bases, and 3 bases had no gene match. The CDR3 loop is CASSRGQGATGELFF. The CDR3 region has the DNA TGTGCCAGCAGCCGAGGACAGGGGGCGACCGGGGAGCTGTTTTTT.

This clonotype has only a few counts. The CDR3 here is CASSPGENTEAFF. The CDR3 DNA reads TGTGCCAGCAGTCCGGGGGAAAACACTGAAGCTTTCTTT. The rearrangement uses TRBV27 and TRBJ1-1; D is possibly TRBD1 (5 bases). V dropped 5 bases and J dropped 2 bases, with 9 bases sitting between them. Germline-derived CDR1 and CDR2 are MNHEY and SMNVEV (reference sequence). The CDR3 is 13 amino acids.